Listed below are T cell receptor beta chains from one sample, sequenced in a study of shared clonotypes between healthy human individuals. Sequencing used immunoSEQ multiplex PCR; TCRdb keeps in-frame clones, though not all of them. The table includes around 690,000 clones, roughly 88% detected once. The material sequenced was memory CD8+ T cells from PBMCs. The receptors were gathered from a man younger than 35 in good health. Some clones in this sample may be carry-over from other donors' samples. Each CDR3 is given with its conserved first and last residue. A D gene is named only where the DNA matches it firmly. Clone size is not always given. Where it is, it says once, few, many or a class for expanded clones.

d_gene	len	abundance	v_gene	j_gene	CDR3nt	CDR3aa
TRBD1	18	-	TRBV13	TRBJ1-3	TGTGCCAGCAGGCGACTTTTACAGGGGGACCTTCCTGGAAACACCATATATTTT	CASRRLLQGDLPGNTIYF
-	13	-	TRBV12-5	TRBJ1-3	TGTGCTAGTGCCCTTTTATCTGGAAACACCATATATTTT	CASALLSGNTIYF
TRBD2	15	-	TRBV4-2	TRBJ2-3	TGTGCCAGCAGCCAAGGGGCCGGGACTATGGATACGCAGTATTTT	CASSQGAGTMDTQYF
TRBD2	16	-	TRBV5-6	TRBJ2-1	TGTGCCAGCAGCTTGGACGGACTAGCGGGAATCAATGAGCAGTTCTTC	CASSLDGLAGINEQFF
-	15	-	TRBV27	TRBJ2-1	TGTGCCAGCAGTTTTATCGAGAGCTCCTACAATGAGCAGTTCTTC	CASSFIESSYNEQFF
-	15	few	TRBV5-5	TRBJ2-3	TGTGCCAGCAGCTCACGGGACTTGAGCACAGATACGCAGTATTTT	CASSSRDLSTDTQYF
TRBD2	17	-	TRBV4-2	TRBJ2-3	TGTGCCAGCAGCCCTCCCCATGCTAGCGGTGGCACAGATACGCAGTATTTT	CASSPPHASGGTDTQYF
TRBD2	12	-	TRBV5-6	TRBJ2-1	TGTGCCAGCAGCCCCGGACTAGCGGGACAGTTCTTC	CASSPGLAGQFF
TRBD2	14	-	TRBV28	TRBJ2-1	TGTGCCAGCAGTTTACTAGCGGGGGTGAATGAGCAGTTCTTC	CASSLLAGVNEQFF
-	18	-	TRBV7-8	TRBJ1-4	TGTGCCAGCAGCTTAGAGCTGTTGGCGGAAACAACTAATGAAAAACTGTTTTTT	CASSLELLAETTNEKLFF
-	14	-	TRBV7-9	TRBJ2-5	TGTGCCAGCAGCTTAGCATTACTCGGTGCGACCCAGTACTTC	CASSLALLGATQYF
-	14	-	TRBV28	TRBJ1-5	TGTGCCAGCAGTTTCCGGGCAGCTAATCAGCCCCAGCATTTT	CASSFRAANQPQHF
-	13	-	TRBV5-1	TRBJ2-7	TGCGCCAGCAGCGACCGGGACATGGTCGAGCAGTACTTC	CASSDRDMVEQYF
-	17	-	TRBV28	TRBJ2-3	TGTGCCAGCAACCCGCGCCCCACTAGTCAAGCTGCCGATACGCAGTATTTT	CASNPRPTSQAADTQYF
-	14	-	TRBV4-1	TRBJ2-7	TGCGCCAGCAGCCAAAACAGGGTTGACTACGAGCAGTACTTC	CASSQNRVDYEQYF